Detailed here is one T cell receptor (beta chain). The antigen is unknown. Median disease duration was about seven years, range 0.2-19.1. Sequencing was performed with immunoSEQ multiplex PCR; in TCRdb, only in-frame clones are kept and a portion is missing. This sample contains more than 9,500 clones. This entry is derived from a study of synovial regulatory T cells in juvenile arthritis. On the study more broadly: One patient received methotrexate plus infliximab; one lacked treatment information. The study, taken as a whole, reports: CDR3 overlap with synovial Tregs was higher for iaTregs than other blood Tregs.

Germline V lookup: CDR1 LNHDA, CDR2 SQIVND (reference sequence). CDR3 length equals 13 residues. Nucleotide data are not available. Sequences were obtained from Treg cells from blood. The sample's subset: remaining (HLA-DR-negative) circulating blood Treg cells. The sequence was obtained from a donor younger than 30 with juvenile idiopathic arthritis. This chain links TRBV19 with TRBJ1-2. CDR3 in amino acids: CASSPQRFYGYTF.